The 30 T cell receptor beta chains listed next were all sequenced from one sample in a study of OX40 agonist ivuxolimab in advanced cancers. The method was immunoSEQ multiplex PCR; TCRdb's version includes in-frame clones alone and lacks a portion of them. The repertoire consists of about 42,000 clones, with just over 85% occurring once and the leading ten covering 21%. The sequenced sample was CD4+ or CD8+ T cells sorted from blood, obtained in a trial of the OX40 agonist ivuxolimab. The receptors originated from an adult with an advanced solid tumor such as melanoma, head and neck, liver or kidney cancer.

This clone was found once. Other DNA sequences in the sample encode the same CDR3. The CDR3 loop reads CASSLTSGYNEQFF. The CDR3 bases are TGTGCCAGCAGCTTAACTAGCGGGTATAATGAGCAGTTCTTC. The gene calls are TRBV5-6 and TRBJ2-1; TRBD2 aligns across 9 bases. Germline V gene data show CDR1 as SGHDT and CDR2 as YYEEEE. V trimming: 2 bases; J trimming: 7 bases; junction bases outside the gene matches: 4. The CDR3 has 14 residues.

The genes are TRBV27 and TRBJ1-1; maybe TRBD1 (5 bases). V was cut by 5 bases and J by 10 bases, with 17 bases left in between. This CDR3 comprises 13 residues. In germline, CDR1 is MNHEY, CDR2 SMNVEV (reference sequence). CDR3 sequence (DNA): TGTGCCAGCAGTCTACAGGCACCCGTACCAGCTTTCTTT. This encodes CASSLQAPVPAFF.

The V and J genes are TRBV19 and TRBJ2-3, with TRBD2 identical over 7 bases. Trimming cost V 5 bases and J 4 bases; bases outside gene matches: 9. Looked up from germline, CDR1 is LNHDA and CDR2 is SQIVND (reference sequence). The CDR3 contains 15 residues. Here the CDR3 reads CASSVGRAGADTQYF. The CDR3 nucleotides are TGTGCCAGTAGTGTAGGCAGGGCGGGGGCAGATACGCAGTATTTT.

This clone is a singleton in its sample. This chain uses TRBV9 with TRBJ1-4; no reliable D call. Trimming left V 4 bases short and J 6 bases short, with 16 bases between. Germline V gene sequence: CDR1 SGDLS, CDR2 YYNGEE. This CDR3 is built from 15 residues. This CDR3 reads CASSPDGREDEKLFF. As DNA, the CDR3 is TGTGCCAGCAGCCCCGATGGGAGGGAGGATGAAAAACTGTTTTTT.

The rearrangement uses TRBV7-2 and TRBJ1-2; TRBD1 matches 8 bases. This CDR3 region has 14 residues. CDR1 is SGHTA, CDR2 FQGNSA, per germline. Trimming removed 1 base from V and 4 bases from J; junction bases left unmatched: 2. The CDR3 DNA follows: TGTGCCAGCAGCTTAGGTACAGGGGGCTATGGCTACACCTTC. Translated: CASSLGTGGYGYTF.

This chain uses TRBV4-3 with TRBJ1-6; 11 nucleotides match TRBD1. The CDR3 covers 17 residues. The V segment lost 4 bases and the J segment 6 bases; nucleotides outside the gene matches: 8. The germline V gene has CDR1 LGHNA and CDR2 YSLEER. The CDR3: CASSPTRTGGFNSPLHF. CDR3 bases: TGCGCCAGCAGCCCCACGCGGACAGGGGGCTTTAATTCACCCCTCCACTTT.

The V gene is TRBV7-2, the J gene TRBJ2-7, with 7 bases matching TRBD2. Germline assignment: CDR1 SGHTA and CDR2 FQGNSA. This CDR3 is built from 13 residues. This CDR3 reads CVSSLGGRAEQYV. In nucleotides, the CDR3 is TGTGTCAGCAGCTTAGGAGGGAGGGCCGAGCAGTACGTC.

The V call is TRBV7-9, the J call TRBJ1-1, with TRBD1 matching 9 bases. CDR1 SEHNR and CDR2 FQNEAQ come from the germline V gene (reference sequence). V gave up 3 bases and J gave up 7 bases; unmatched junction bases: 9. This CDR3 has 15 amino acids. The CDR3 sequence is CASSFWGTGGFEAFF. Here the CDR3 DNA reads TGTGCCAGCAGCTTTTGGGGAACAGGGGGCTTTGAAGCTTTCTTT.

The chain couples TRBV4-1 to TRBJ1-4, with D uncertain. Germline V gene lookup returns CDR1 MGHRA and CDR2 YSYEKL. Trimming cost V 4 bases and J 0 bases, with 9 bases left between them. This CDR3 has 15 amino acids. The CDR3 nucleotides are TGCGCCAGCAGCCCCCTAAGTCCAACTAATGAAAAACTGTTTTTT. Its translation: CASSPLSPTNEKLFF.

The chain is built from TRBV9 and TRBJ2-3; TRBD2 matches 12 bases. The CDR3 spans 17 residues. The V gene end was trimmed by 0 bases and the J gene end by 2 bases; junction bases not matched to a gene: 4. Germline V CDR1 and CDR2: SGDLS, YYNGEE. The CDR3 reads CASSVATSGGPTDTQYF. In DNA, the CDR3 is TGTGCCAGCAGCGTAGCTACTAGCGGGGGGCCCACAGATACGCAGTATTTT.

V gene TRBV7-9 combines with J gene TRBJ2-7, with D possibly TRBD2 on 7 matching bases. Trimming left V 5 bases short and J 2 bases short, with 16 bases between. Germline V CDR1 and CDR2: SEHNR, FQNEAQ (reference sequence). This CDR3 spans 15 amino acids. The CDR3, as DNA: TGTGCCAGCAGCCCCGAGGGGGGGGACCCCTACGAGCAGTACTTC. Encoded protein: CASSPEGGDPYEQYF. Full variable domain (missing parts from reference TRBV7-9 and TRBJ2-7): DTGVSQNPRHKITKRGQNVTFRCDPISEHNRLYWYRQTLGQGPEFLTYFQNEAQLEKSRLLSDRFSAERPKGSFSTLEIQRTEQGDSAMYLCASSPEGGDPYEQYFGPGTRLTVT.

The gene calls are TRBV5-8 and TRBJ2-7; D is ambiguous. The V and J ends lost 3 bases and 1 base respectively, with 11 bases between them. This CDR3 has 14 residues. CDR1 and CDR2 (germline): SGHTS, YDEGEE. CDR3 in DNA: TGTGCCAGCAGCTGGCCTGGTTGGTCCTACGAGCAGTACTTC. As protein: CASSWPGWSYEQYF.

This chain links TRBV13 with TRBJ1-3; D gene ambiguous. V shed 3 bases and J shed 8 bases, with 14 bases lying between them. The CDR3 runs 14 residues. Germline CDR1 reads PRHDT; CDR2 reads FYEKMQ (reference sequence). As DNA, the CDR3 is TGTGCCAGCAGCTTGTTTAGACTTGGCGACACCATATATTTT. Its translation is CASSLFRLGDTIYF.

V is TRBV27 and J is TRBJ2-3, with D possibly being TRBD2 (6 bases). V lost 6 bases and J 1 base, leaving 14 bases between the germline ends. Germline values: CDR1 MNHEY, CDR2 SMNVEV (reference sequence). This CDR3 comprises 15 residues. CDR3 bases: TGTGCCAGCAGAATCAGCGGAGGGGGCACAGATACGCAGTATTTT. Encoded protein: CASRISGGGTDTQYF.

J is TRBJ2-4 and V is TRBV6-5; 8 bases agree with TRBD2. V lost 0 bases to trimming and J lost 15 bases; unmatched junction nucleotides: 1. The CDR3 runs to 11 residues. Per the germline V gene, CDR1 is MNHEY and CDR2 is SVGAGI. The CDR3 reads CASSYSGTRYF. CDR3 DNA sequence: TGTGCCAGCAGTTACTCCGGGACTAGGTACTTC.

This chain connects TRBV5-6 to TRBJ2-1, with TRBD2 identical over 7 bases. The CDR3 spans 15 residues. The germline gives CDR1 SGHDT, CDR2 YYEEEE. Unmatched junction bases numbered 6, after V lost 0 bases and J lost 6 bases. The CDR3 is CASSLGSGLTNEQFF. The CDR3 DNA reads as TGTGCCAGCAGCTTGGGTAGCGGGTTAACCAATGAGCAGTTCTTC. Complete variable domain (other parts from reference TRBV5-6 and TRBJ2-1): DAGVTQSPTHLIKTRGQQVTLRCSPKSGHDTVSWYQQALGQGPQFIFQYYEEEERQRGNFPDRFSGHQFPNYSSELNVNALLLGDSALYLCASSLGSGLTNEQFFGPGTRLTVL.

The J gene is TRBJ2-7, the V gene TRBV5-1; D unresolved. Germline-derived CDR1 and CDR2 are SGHRS and YFSETQ. The V and J ends lost 4 bases and 0 bases respectively, with 11 bases between them. This CDR3 has 14 residues. The CDR3: CASSPSPSSYEQYF. The CDR3 nucleotides read TGCGCCAGCAGCCCCTCACCTAGCTCCTACGAGCAGTACTTC.

The chain combines TRBV27 with TRBJ1-6; D is unclear. Germline V gene data show CDR1 as MNHEY and CDR2 as SMNVEV (reference sequence). V was shortened by 2 bases and J by 0 bases, with 8 bases between the two germline ends. This CDR3 spans 16 amino acids. The CDR3, as DNA: TGTGCCAGCAGTTTAAGAGGGAGCTCCTATAATTCACCCCTCCACTTT. Translating gives CASSLRGSSYNSPLHF.

The rearrangement joins TRBV27 to TRBJ2-5; the match to TRBD2 covers 12 bases. V shed 8 bases and J 0 bases; nucleotides not matched to a gene: 4. The CDR3 is 15 amino acids. The germline gives CDR1 MNHEY, CDR2 SMNVEV (reference sequence). CDR3 nucleotide sequence: TGTGCCAGCGCGACTAGCGGGGGTCACCAAGAGACCCAGTACTTC. Translating it yields CASATSGGHQETQYF.

The chain is built from TRBV29-1 and TRBJ1-1; 12 bases match TRBD1. Trimming at V came to 7 bases and at J to 6 bases, leaving 6 bases not matched to a gene. The CDR3 spans 13 residues. Germline CDR1 and CDR2: SQVTM and ANQGSEA. The chain's CDR3 is CSADRDRGPEAFF. In DNA form, the CDR3 reads TGCAGCGCCGACCGGGACAGGGGGCCTGAAGCTTTCTTT.

The chain employs TRBV9 and TRBJ1-3, with 7 bases matching TRBD1. V lost 2 bases, J lost 1 base, and 3 bases stayed unmatched. The CDR3 contains 15 residues. The germline gives CDR1 SGDLS, CDR2 YYNGEE. The CDR3 spells CASSVETGSGNTIYF. The DNA of the CDR3 is TGTGCCAGCAGCGTTGAGACAGGGTCTGGAAACACCATATATTTT.

The chain employs TRBV6-5 and TRBJ2-1, with D unclear. Germline CDR1 and CDR2: MNHEY and SVGAGI. CDR3 length: 11 residues. V lost 5 bases, J lost 4 bases, and 3 bases lay in between. The CDR3 nucleotides read TGTGCCAGCAGTCAATACAATGAGCAGTTCTTC. Amino acids: CASSQYNEQFF.

The chain links TRBV28 to TRBJ1-5; D gene ambiguous. Germline V lookup: CDR1 MDHEN, CDR2 SYDVKM. V lost 6 bases, J lost 0 bases, and 12 bases lay in between. The CDR3 is 15 residues long. The CDR3 DNA sequence: TGTGCCAGCAGGAGCCCCGGGGATAGCAATCAGCCCCAGCATTTT. Protein: CASRSPGDSNQPQHF. The whole variable domain, remainder taken from reference TRBV28 and TRBJ1-5, is DVKVTQSSRYLVKRTGEKVFLECVQDMDHENMFWYRQDPGLGLRLIYFSYDVKMKEKGDIPEGYSVSREKKERFSLILESASTNQTSMYLCASRSPGDSNQPQHFGDGTRLSIL.

This rearrangement joins TRBV15 to TRBJ1-2; 12 positions agree with TRBD1. Germline V lookup: CDR1 LNHNV, CDR2 YYDKDF (reference sequence). Trimming removed 3 bases from V and 6 bases from J; junction bases left unmatched: 11. This CDR3 is 17 amino acids long. The chain's CDR3 is CATSRAGQGAVIDGYTF. DNA for the CDR3: TGTGCCACCAGCAGGGCGGGACAGGGGGCAGTTATCGATGGCTACACCTTC. Variable domain in full (rest from reference TRBV15 and TRBJ1-2): DAMVIQNPRYQVTQFGKPVTLSCSQTLNHNVMYWYQQKSSQAPKLLFHYYDKDFNNEADTPDNFQSRRPNTSFCFLDIRSPGLGDTAMYLCATSRAGQGAVIDGYTFGSGTRLTVV.

CDR3 sequence: CASGPGGTEAFF. The CDR3 nucleotides read TGTGCTAGTGGCCCCGGTGGAACTGAAGCTTTCTTT. The V and J genes are TRBV12-5 and TRBJ1-1; unclear D gene. CDR1 and CDR2 (germline): LGHNT, FRNRAP. The CDR3 is 12 residues long. With 6 bases removed from V and 5 bases from J, the gap between germline ends came to 10 bases.

The chain has TRBV4-1 and TRBJ2-5; D is perhaps TRBD1 (5 bases). The V and J ends lost 1 base and 5 bases respectively, with 17 bases between them. CDR1 and CDR2 from the germline V gene are MGHRA and YSYEKL. The CDR3 extends over 16 amino acids. The chain's CDR3 is CASSQVDTPGLETQYF. The CDR3 bases are TGCGCCAGCAGCCAAGTGGACACCCCAGGGCTTGAGACCCAGTACTTC.

This chain links TRBV9 with TRBJ2-7, with D tentatively TRBD1 (5 bases). From germline, CDR1 is SGDLS and CDR2 YYNGEE. The CDR3 loop spans 14 amino acids. V was pared by 4 bases and J by 0 bases, with 11 bases between. The CDR3 sequence is CASSLGADSYEQYF. The CDR3 coding sequence is TGTGCCAGCAGCCTAGGGGCTGACTCCTACGAGCAGTACTTC.

V and J are TRBV6-5 and TRBJ2-1, with D possibly TRBD2 on 7 matching bases. Looked up from germline, CDR1 is MNHEY and CDR2 is SVGAGI. With 3 bases removed from V and 7 bases from J, the gap between germline ends came to 19 bases. This CDR3 has 16 residues. The chain's CDR3 is CASSYAGGGGRNEQFF. The DNA for the CDR3 is TGTGCCAGCAGTTATGCGGGCGGGGGCGGCAGAAATGAGCAGTTCTTC.

J is TRBJ2-1 and V is TRBV18; tentatively, D is TRBD1 (5 bases). Trimming shortened V by 5 bases and J by 5 bases, and 13 bases separated the two germline ends. CDR1 is KGHSH, CDR2 LQKENI, per germline. The CDR3 runs to 14 residues. CDR3 sequence (DNA): TGTGCCAGCTCAAGGGGCGCCGGAAACAATGAGCAGTTCTTC. Translating gives CASSRGAGNNEQFF. Combining the CDR3 with reference TRBV18 and TRBJ2-1 gives the whole variable domain NAGVMQNPRHLVRRRGQEARLRCSPMKGHSHVYWYRQLPEEGLKFMVYLQKENIIDESGMPKERFSAEFPKEGPSILRIQQVVRGDSAAYFCASSRGAGNNEQFFGPGTRLTVL.

This clone was counted between two and nine times. This rearrangement joins TRBV9 to TRBJ2-7; TRBD2 aligns across 9 bases. The CDR3 extends over 16 amino acids. CDR1 is SGDLS and CDR2 is YYNGEE in the germline V gene. Germline trimming cut 4 bases from V and 5 bases from J; bases unmatched to any gene: 13. DNA for the CDR3: TGTGCCAGCAGCACACCTTCCGCGGGGGGGGACCACGAGCAGTACTTC. Residues: CASSTPSAGGDHEQYF.